Listed here is a single T cell receptor beta chain. The antigen it recognizes is unknown. No qualities accompany the bases; no much larger clone lies one base away. Receptors were amplified or captured by the immunoSEQ multiplex PCR assay. Alongside multiparametric flow cytometry, deep sequencing of rearranged TCR beta loci was used to profile the T cell repertoires. TCRdb took over this immuneACCESS table, retaining in-frame rearrangements with V and J assigned. Such tables are incomplete; in checked studies, under half of the missing clones stem from an unresolved V gene, and the remainder is unexplained. The sample yields around 30,000 clones; over 75% were counted once. Together, the top ten hold roughly 15% of the sample. The entry originates in a study of lymphopenia after photon versus proton radiotherapy (dated by TCRdb to between 2018 and 2020). In terms of the full investigation: In patients with gastrointestinal tumors who developed high-grade lymphopenia, the study compared the immunological effects of photon radiation therapy with those of proton radiation therapy. The cohort comprised about 22 patients with gastrointestinal tumors who received either photon or proton therapy and then developed lymphopenia. The goal of the study was to describe how the two radiation modalities differ in their effects on the immune system. Study-wide findings and limitations: The survival association was assessed only in patients who died, and the authors presented better survival with proton therapy as a possibility rather than a demonstrated result. During treatment, patients who received proton therapy stayed relatively stable, whereas patients who received photon therapy lost naive T cells and TCR diversity and gained effector/memory populations. Among patients across the cohort who died, overall survival time showed an inverse correlation with a larger post-nadir drop in TCR diversity. After the lymphocyte count nadir, oligoclonal expansion, especially of CD8+ Temra cells, was observed in photon-treated repertoires, and the drop in diversity was driven by this expansion.

Via the germline V gene, CDR1 is MDHEN and CDR2 SYDVKM. The junction carries 27 bases between V and J, which are trimmed by 8 bases and 5 bases respectively. The CDR3 goes from the cysteine to the phenylalanine over 17 residues. Solely the CDR3 DNA is kept, with 51 bases framed from the first base. The specimen was peripheral blood, collected from a patient treated with proton-based radiotherapy. The receptor comes from a woman aged 70-85 years with pancreatic cancer. The chain employs TRBV28 and TRBJ2-5; no D segment can be confidently identified. The nucleotides read TGTGCCAGCGAACCTTCCGGATGGCGCTCCCCCGTGGAGACCCAGTACTTC. It translates as CASEPSGWRSPVETQYF.